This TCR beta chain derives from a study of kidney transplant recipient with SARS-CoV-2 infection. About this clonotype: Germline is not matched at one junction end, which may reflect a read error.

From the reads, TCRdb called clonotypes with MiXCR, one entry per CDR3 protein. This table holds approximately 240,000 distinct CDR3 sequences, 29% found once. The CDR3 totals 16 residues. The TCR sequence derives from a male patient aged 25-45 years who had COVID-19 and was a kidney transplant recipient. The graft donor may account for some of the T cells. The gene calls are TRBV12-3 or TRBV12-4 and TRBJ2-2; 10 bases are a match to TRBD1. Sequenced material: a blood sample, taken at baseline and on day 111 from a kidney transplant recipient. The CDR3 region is CSSSLGTGAKTGELFF. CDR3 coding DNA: TGTTCCAGCAGTTTGGGGACAGGGGCGAAAACCGGGGAGCTATTTTTT.